This T cell receptor (beta chain) was captured by sequencing in a study of cytomegalovirus exposure and HLA in healthy donors. General study results and limits: Within a later analysis, the majority of CMV-associated TCR beta chains appeared HLA-restricted.

Germline V gives CDR1 SEHNR, CDR2 FQNEAQ (reference sequence). CDR3 length: 15 amino acids. Amplification used 60 Vbeta primers and 13 Jbeta primers. As handled by the study authors: Tens of millions of unique TCR beta chains, some 10 million of them shared, were counted by a later analysis. The assay was immunoSEQ multiplex PCR, and TCRdb's table has in-frame clones only and misses some. That table supplies the V and J calls and clone size; D and trimming were determined from the DNA. In the table there are about 170,000 clones, 65% to 85% of which are singletons. Whereas donors were nominally healthy upon sampling, unrecorded immune exposures were probable. Remarks on this clone: Its antigen remains unidentified. One end of the junction fails to match germline, which may point to a read error.

The receptor was derived from a woman aged 45-65 years in good health and CMV-seropositive. The chain has TRBV7-9 and TRBJ2-5; no reliable D call. The source material was PBMCs. The CDR3 region is CSSSTPDEELETQYF. The CDR3 DNA reads TGTTCCAGCAGCACACCAGATGAGGAATTAGAGACCCAGTACTTC.